The source of this T cell receptor beta chain is a study of molecular identifiers for immune sequencing clone quantification. Study-level background: Naive CD8 cell RNA, from roughly 20,000 or 100,000 cells, was split five ways in replicates, with four sequenced. General observations from the study: Under 1% of molecules in naive cells, but over 97% of effector molecules, belonged to clones above 20 RNA copies.

Libraries of bulk TCR were made by previously described methods (with listed TCR primers). A single record per CDR3 protein comes from TCRdb applying MiXCR to the PCR reads. The table lists under 600,000 distinct CDR3 sequences, around 21% of them singletons. This clonotype was seen repeatedly, ten times or more. The target antigen is unknown. This TCR came from a human donor in good health. Some libraries in this study had Jurkat cell RNA spiked in. The specimen was naive CD8+ T cells from blood, with Jurkat cell RNA spiked in. Subset reported: FACS-sorted CD8+CD4-CCR7+CD45RA+ naive T cells.

The CDR3 is CASSQERTGGYEQYF. The CDR3 DNA follows: TGCGCCAGCAGCCAAGAGAGGACAGGGGGGTACGAGCAGTACTTC. The V and J genes are TRBV4-1 and TRBJ2-7; 10 bases match TRBD1. The CDR3 has 15 residues. Germline lookup yields CDR1 MGHRA and CDR2 YSYEKL. The trim removed 0 bases at V and 4 bases at J, leaving 3 bases unmatched.